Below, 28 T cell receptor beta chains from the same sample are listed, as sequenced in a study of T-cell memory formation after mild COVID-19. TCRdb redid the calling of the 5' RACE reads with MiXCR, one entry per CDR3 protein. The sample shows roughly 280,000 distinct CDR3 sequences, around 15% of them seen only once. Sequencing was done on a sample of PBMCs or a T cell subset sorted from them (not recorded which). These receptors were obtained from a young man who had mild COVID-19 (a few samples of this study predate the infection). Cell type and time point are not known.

For the CDR3, the DNA is TGTGCCAGCAGTACGGGTCAGGGAGTCGACTCTGAAGCTTTCTTT. Its translation: CASSTGQGVDSEAFF. V gene TRBV6-2 or TRBV6-3 combines with J gene TRBJ1-1, with D tentatively TRBD1 (5 bases). Germline CDR1 and CDR2: MNHEY and SVGEGT. This CDR3 region has 15 residues. The ends were cut back, 5 bases at V and 6 bases at J, with 19 bases in the middle.

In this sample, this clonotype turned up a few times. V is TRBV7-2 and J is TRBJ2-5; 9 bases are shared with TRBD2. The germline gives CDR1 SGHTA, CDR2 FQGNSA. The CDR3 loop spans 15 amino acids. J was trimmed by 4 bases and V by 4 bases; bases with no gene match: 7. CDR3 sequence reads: CASSSRGGGRETQYF. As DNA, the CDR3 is TGTGCCAGCAGCTCCCGCGGGGGGGGGAGAGAGACCCAGTACTTC.

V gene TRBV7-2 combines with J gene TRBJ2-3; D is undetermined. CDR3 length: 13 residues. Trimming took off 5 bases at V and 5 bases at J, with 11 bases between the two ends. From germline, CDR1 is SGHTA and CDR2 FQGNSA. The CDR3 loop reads CASSVRLGDTQYF. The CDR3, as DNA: TGTGCCAGCAGCGTACGTCTGGGAGATACGCAGTATTTT. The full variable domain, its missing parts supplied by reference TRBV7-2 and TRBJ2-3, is GAGVSQSPSNKVTEKGKDVELRCDPISGHTALYWYRQSLGQGLEFLIYFQGNSAPDKSGLPSDRFSAERTGGSVSTLTIQRTQQEDSAVYLCASSVRLGDTQYFGPGTRLTVL.

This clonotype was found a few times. The CDR3 reads CASSYGLARADTQYF. In nucleotides, the CDR3 is TGTGCCAGCAGTTACGGACTAGCTAGGGCAGATACGCAGTATTTT. The chain links TRBV6-6 to TRBJ2-3; TRBD2 matches 8 bases. The CDR3 sequence is 15 residues long. Germline V gene sequence: CDR1 MNHNY, CDR2 SVGAGI (reference sequence). J lost 4 bases, V lost 2 bases, and 5 bases had no gene match.

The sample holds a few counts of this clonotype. The CDR3, as DNA: TGTGCCACCCGGGGGGGTTTCTCCTACAATGAGCAGTTCTTC. It is translated as CATRGGFSYNEQFF. V usage is TRBV11-2 and J usage is TRBJ2-1; 8 nucleotides align to TRBD2. CDR3 length: 14 amino acids. Germline values: CDR1 SGHAT, CDR2 FQNNGV. The V gene end was trimmed by 10 bases and the J gene end by 0 bases; junction bases not matched to a gene: 5.

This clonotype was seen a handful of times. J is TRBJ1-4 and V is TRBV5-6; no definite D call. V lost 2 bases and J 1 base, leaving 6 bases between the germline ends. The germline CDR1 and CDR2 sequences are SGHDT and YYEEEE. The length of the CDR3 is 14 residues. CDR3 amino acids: CASSFMETNEKLFF. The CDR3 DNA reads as TGTGCCAGCAGCTTTATGGAAACTAATGAAAAACTGTTTTTT.

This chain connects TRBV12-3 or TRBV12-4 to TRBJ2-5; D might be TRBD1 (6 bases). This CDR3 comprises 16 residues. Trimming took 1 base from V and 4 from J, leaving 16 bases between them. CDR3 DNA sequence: TGTGCCAGCAGTTTAGACTATAGTCGCAGGGGAGAGACCCAGTACTTC. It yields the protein CASSLDYSRRGETQYF.

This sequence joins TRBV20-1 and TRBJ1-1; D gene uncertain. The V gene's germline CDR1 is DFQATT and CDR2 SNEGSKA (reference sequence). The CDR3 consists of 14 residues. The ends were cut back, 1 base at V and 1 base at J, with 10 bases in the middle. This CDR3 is CSARAATENTEAFF. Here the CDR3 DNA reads TGCAGTGCTAGAGCCGCGACGGAGAACACTGAAGCTTTCTTT.

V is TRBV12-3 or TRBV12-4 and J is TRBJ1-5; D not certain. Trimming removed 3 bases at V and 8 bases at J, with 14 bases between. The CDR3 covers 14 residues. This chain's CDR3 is CASSLHSLREPQHF. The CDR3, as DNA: TGTGCCAGCAGTTTGCACAGCTTAAGGGAGCCCCAGCATTTT.

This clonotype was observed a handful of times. The CDR3 reads CASSHPEGGPSTDTQYF. DNA of the CDR3: TGCGCCAGCAGCCACCCTGAGGGGGGGCCTAGCACAGATACGCAGTATTTT. The rearrangement joins TRBV4-1 to TRBJ2-3; possible D gene TRBD2, 7 bases. Germline V gives CDR1 MGHRA, CDR2 YSYEKL. CDR3 size: 17 residues. V gave up 3 bases and J gave up 0 bases, with 16 bases separating them.

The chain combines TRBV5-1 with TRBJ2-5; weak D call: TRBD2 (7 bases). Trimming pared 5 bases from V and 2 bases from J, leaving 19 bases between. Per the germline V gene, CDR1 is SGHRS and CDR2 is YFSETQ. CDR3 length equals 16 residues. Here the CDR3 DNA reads TGCGCCAGCAGACGGACATGGGGGGGGCGACAAGAGACCCAGTACTTC. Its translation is CASRRTWGGRQETQYF.

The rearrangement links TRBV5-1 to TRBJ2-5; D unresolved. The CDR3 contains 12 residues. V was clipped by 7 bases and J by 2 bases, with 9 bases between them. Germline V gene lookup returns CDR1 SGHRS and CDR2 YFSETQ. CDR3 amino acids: CASAVGQETQYF. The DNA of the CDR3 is TGCGCCAGCGCGGTGGGGCAAGAGACCCAGTACTTC.

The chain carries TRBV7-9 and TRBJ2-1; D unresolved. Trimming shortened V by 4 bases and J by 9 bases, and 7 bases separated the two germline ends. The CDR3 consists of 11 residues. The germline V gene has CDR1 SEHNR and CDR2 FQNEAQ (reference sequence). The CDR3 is CASSYAAEQFF. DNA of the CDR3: TGTGCCAGCAGCTATGCGGCTGAGCAGTTCTTC.

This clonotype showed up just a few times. CDR3 sequence reads: CASSQDLSQDQPQHF. In DNA, the CDR3 is TGCGCCAGCAGCCAAGATCTCTCCCAGGATCAGCCCCAGCATTTT. The V call is TRBV4-3, the J call TRBJ1-5, with D uncertain. V gave up 0 bases and J gave up 5 bases, with 11 bases separating them. Germline V gene data show CDR1 as LGHNA and CDR2 as YSLEER. This CDR3 is built from 15 residues.

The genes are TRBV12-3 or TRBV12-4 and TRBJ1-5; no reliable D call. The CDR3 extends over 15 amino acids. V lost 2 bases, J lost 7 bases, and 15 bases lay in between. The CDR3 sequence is CASSLLWPTNQPQHF. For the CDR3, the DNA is TGTGCCAGCAGTTTATTGTGGCCCACCAACCAGCCCCAGCATTTT.

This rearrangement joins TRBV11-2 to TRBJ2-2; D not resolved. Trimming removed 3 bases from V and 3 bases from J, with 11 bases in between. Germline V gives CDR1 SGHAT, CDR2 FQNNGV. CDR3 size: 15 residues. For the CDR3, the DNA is TGTGCCAGCAGCTTTTCCAGGTGGTACACCGGGGAGCTGTTTTTT. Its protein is CASSFSRWYTGELFF.

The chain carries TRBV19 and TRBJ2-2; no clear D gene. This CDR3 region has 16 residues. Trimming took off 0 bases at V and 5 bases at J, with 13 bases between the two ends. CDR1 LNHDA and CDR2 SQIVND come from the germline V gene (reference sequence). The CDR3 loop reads CASSIDTPAGTGELFF. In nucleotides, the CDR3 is TGTGCCAGTAGTATAGACACGCCCGCCGGGACCGGGGAGCTGTTTTTT.

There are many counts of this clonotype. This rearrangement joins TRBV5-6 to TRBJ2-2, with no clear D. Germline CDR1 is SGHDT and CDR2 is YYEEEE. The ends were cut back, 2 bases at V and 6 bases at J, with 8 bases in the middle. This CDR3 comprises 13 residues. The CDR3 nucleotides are TGTGCCAGCAGCTTACTCCTCGCCGGGGAGCTGTTTTTT. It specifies CASSLLLAGELFF.

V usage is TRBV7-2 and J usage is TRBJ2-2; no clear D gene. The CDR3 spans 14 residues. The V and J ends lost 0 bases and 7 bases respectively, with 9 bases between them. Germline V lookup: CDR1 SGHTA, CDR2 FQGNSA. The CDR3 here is CASSLASTNGELFF. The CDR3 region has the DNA TGTGCCAGCAGCTTAGCTTCGACAAACGGGGAGCTGTTTTTT.

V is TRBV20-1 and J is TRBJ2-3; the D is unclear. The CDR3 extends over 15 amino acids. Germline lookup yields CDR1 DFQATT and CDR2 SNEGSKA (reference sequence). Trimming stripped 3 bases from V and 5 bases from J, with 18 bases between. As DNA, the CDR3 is TGCAGTGCTAGCTCACTAAGCAAGAAACGAGATACGCAGTATTTT. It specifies CSASSLSKKRDTQYF.

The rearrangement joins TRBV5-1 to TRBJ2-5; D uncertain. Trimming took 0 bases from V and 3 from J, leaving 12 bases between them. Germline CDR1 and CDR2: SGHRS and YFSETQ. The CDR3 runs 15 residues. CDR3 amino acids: CASSLAAGREETQYF. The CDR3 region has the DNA TGCGCCAGCAGCTTGGCGGCAGGTCGGGAAGAGACCCAGTACTTC.

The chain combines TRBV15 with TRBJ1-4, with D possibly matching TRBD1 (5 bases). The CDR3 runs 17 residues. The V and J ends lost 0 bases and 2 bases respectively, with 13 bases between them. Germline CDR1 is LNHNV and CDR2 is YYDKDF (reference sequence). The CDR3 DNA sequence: TGTGCCACCAGCAGAGAAATGACAGCAAGTACTAATGAAAAACTGTTTTTT. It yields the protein CATSREMTASTNEKLFF.

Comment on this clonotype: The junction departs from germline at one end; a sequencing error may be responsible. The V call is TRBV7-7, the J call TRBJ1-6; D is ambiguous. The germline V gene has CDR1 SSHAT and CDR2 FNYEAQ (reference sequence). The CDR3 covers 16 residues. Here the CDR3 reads CASSLVFVVPNSPLHF. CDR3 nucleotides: TGTGCTAGCAGCTTAGTATTTGTGGTTCCTAATTCACCCCTCCACTTT.

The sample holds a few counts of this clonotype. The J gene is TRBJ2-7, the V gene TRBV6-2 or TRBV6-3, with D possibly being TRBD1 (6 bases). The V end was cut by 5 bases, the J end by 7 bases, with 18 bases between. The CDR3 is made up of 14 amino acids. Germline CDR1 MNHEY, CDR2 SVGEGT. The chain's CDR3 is CASSPDRPPGEQYF. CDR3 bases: TGTGCCAGCAGTCCGGACAGACCCCCGGGTGAGCAGTACTTC.

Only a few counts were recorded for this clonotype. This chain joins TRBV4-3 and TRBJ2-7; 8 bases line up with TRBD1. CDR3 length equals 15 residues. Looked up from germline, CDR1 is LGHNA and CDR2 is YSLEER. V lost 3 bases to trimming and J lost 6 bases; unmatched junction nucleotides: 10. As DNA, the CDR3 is TGCGCCAGCAGCCAGTTCCTGGACAGGGCCCTCGAGCAGTACTTC. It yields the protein CASSQFLDRALEQYF.

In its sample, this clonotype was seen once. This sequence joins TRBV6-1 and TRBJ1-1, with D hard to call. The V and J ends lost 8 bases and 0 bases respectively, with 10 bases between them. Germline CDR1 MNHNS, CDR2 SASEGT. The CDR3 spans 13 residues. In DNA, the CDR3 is TGTGCCAGCCACTGGAGCCTGAACACTGAAGCTTTCTTT. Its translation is CASHWSLNTEAFF.

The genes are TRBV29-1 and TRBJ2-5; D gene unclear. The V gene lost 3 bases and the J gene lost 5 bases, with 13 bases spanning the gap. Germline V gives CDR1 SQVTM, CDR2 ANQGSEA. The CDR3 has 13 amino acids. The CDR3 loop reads CSVDFEVGETQYF. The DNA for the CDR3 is TGCAGCGTTGATTTCGAGGTCGGGGAGACCCAGTACTTC.

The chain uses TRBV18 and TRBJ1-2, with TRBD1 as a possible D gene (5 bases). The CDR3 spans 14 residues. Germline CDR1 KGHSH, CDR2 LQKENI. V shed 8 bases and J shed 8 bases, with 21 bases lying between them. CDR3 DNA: TGTGCCAGCGTCGCGAACCAGGGTCCGGGCGGCTACACCTTC. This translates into CASVANQGPGGYTF.